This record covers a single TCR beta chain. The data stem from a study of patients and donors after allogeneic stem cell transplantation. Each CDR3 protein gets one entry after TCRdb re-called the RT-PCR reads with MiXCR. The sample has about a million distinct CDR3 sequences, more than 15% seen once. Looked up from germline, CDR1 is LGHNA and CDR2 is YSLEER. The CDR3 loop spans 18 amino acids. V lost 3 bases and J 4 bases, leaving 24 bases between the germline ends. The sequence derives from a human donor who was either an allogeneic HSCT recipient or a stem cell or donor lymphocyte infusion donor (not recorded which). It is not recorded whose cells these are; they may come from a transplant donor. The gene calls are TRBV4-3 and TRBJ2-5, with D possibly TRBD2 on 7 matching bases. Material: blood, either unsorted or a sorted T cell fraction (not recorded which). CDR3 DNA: TGCGCCAGCAGCCACACTATCGAGGGGGGGCCGGTCAGAGAGACCCAGTACTTC. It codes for CASSHTIEGGPVRETQYF.